The present T cell receptor beta chain was sequenced within a study of blood T cell repertoires in COVID-19. Study-wide background: Samples of COVID-19 (acute and convalescent) were obtained from the United States, Italy and Spain.

Original analysis: Researchers report that nucleated cell counts were estimated from reference gene primer amplification. Clones were read by immunoSEQ multiplex PCR, and TCRdb kept only the in-frame ones, dropping some. That table furnishes V, J and clone size, whereas the DNA furnished D and trimming. This sample has over 100,000 clones, with 86% found just once. Germline CDR1 and CDR2: SGHAT and FQNNGV. V shed 0 bases and J shed 4 bases, with 8 bases lying between them. The CDR3 is 14 residues long. The sample was peripheral blood. V usage is TRBV11-2 and J usage is TRBJ2-3; tentatively, D is TRBD2 (6 bases). The TCR was taken from a man aged 35 to 55 with acute or convalescent COVID-19. The CDR3 reads CASSLDGTSDTQYF. The CDR3 DNA reads TGTGCCAGCAGCTTAGATGGGACTTCAGATACGCAGTATTTT.